These T cell receptor beta chains were read from a single sample in a study of T-cell reconstitution after alpha-beta-depleted transplantation in children. TCRdb re-derived calls from the PCR reads in MiXCR, one entry per CDR3 protein. The table includes 750,000 to 950,000 distinct CDR3 sequences, approximately 15% detected once. Sample: PBMCs, mostly from graft donor cells, taken 360 days after TCRalphabeta/CD19-depleted stem cell transplant. The receptors stem from a male patient younger than 18 who had a stem cell transplant for acute lymphoblastic leukemia, so the T cells may come from the graft donor. Each CDR3 is given with its conserved first and last residue. Each record gives: J gene, V gene, CDR3 protein.

j_call: TRBJ1-1; v_call: TRBV7-9; cdr3_aa: CASSLGPGQPNTEAFF
j_call: TRBJ1-1; v_call: TRBV27; cdr3_aa: CASSLLYRDRHNTEAFF
j_call: TRBJ2-1; v_call: TRBV12-3/TRBV12-4; cdr3_aa: CASSFPLGGSTYNEQFF
j_call: TRBJ2-7; v_call: TRBV12-3/TRBV12-4; cdr3_aa: CASSLKLGGEQYF
j_call: TRBJ2-7; v_call: TRBV5-1; cdr3_aa: CASRSGVHNSYEQYF
j_call: TRBJ2-7; v_call: TRBV12-3/TRBV12-4; cdr3_aa: CASSLVGRGGNEQYF
j_call: TRBJ2-7; v_call: TRBV18; cdr3_aa: CASSPPLGVTYEQYF
j_call: TRBJ2-1; v_call: TRBV20-1; cdr3_aa: CSASNGAGNEQFF
j_call: TRBJ1-4; v_call: TRBV6-6; cdr3_aa: CASSKLGALLF
j_call: TRBJ1-2; v_call: TRBV7-9; cdr3_aa: CASSPGTGVGYTF
j_call: TRBJ2-7; v_call: TRBV4-2; cdr3_aa: CASSQPGTSANEQYF
j_call: TRBJ2-7; v_call: TRBV13; cdr3_aa: CASRDGTGSPYEQYF
j_call: TRBJ1-3; v_call: TRBV5-5; cdr3_aa: CASSLSGEGNTIYF
j_call: TRBJ1-5; v_call: TRBV9; cdr3_aa: CASSGGRTKYTGGHQPQHF
j_call: TRBJ2-7; v_call: TRBV20-1; cdr3_aa: CSARAYPSGVSSYEQYF
j_call: TRBJ2-1; v_call: TRBV12-3/TRBV12-4; cdr3_aa: CASSSELAGFNERFF
j_call: TRBJ2-5; v_call: TRBV4-2; cdr3_aa: CASSPWPPDETQYF